This record concerns one T cell receptor delta chain sequence. A far more abundant clone sits one base away, making this likely a read error. The identical CDR3 is also encoded by other nucleotide sequences in the sample. TCRdb redid the clone calls on the multiplex PCR reads with CATT. The table has 75,000 to 100,000 delta-chain clones, under 1.5% seen once. The data belong to a study of γδ T cells in repeated Plasmodium falciparum infection. Flow sorting of PBMC yielded separate Vgamma9/Vdelta2+ and Vdelta2-negative gammadelta T cell populations for bulk repertoire analysis. CDR3 length: 18 amino acids. Per the germline V gene, CDR1 is TSWWSYY and CDR2 is QGS.

What was sequenced was gamma-delta T cells from blood. This chain uses TRDV1 with TRDJ1; tentative D call: TRDD2 (5 bases). This sequence was found in a pool of human donors (malaria-infected and uninfected, not separated). CDR3 sequence: CALGEGRPLPTNTDKLIF. In DNA, the CDR3 is TGTGCTCTTGGGGAAGGGAGACCGCTTCCGACCAACACCGATAAGCTCATCTTT.